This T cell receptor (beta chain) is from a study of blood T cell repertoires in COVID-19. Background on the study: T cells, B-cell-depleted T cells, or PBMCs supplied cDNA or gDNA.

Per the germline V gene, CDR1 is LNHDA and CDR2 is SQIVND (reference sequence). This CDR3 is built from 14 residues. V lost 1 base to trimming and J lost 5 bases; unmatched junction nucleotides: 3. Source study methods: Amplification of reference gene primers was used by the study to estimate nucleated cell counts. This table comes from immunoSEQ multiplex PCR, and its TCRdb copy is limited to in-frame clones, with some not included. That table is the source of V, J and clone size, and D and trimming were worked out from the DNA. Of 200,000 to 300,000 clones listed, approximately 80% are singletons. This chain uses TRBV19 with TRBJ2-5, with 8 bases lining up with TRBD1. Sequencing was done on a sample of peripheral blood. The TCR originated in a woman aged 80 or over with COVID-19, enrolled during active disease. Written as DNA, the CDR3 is TGTGCCAGTAGTATAGGGACAGGGCGCGAGACCCAGTACTTC. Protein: CASSIGTGRETQYF.